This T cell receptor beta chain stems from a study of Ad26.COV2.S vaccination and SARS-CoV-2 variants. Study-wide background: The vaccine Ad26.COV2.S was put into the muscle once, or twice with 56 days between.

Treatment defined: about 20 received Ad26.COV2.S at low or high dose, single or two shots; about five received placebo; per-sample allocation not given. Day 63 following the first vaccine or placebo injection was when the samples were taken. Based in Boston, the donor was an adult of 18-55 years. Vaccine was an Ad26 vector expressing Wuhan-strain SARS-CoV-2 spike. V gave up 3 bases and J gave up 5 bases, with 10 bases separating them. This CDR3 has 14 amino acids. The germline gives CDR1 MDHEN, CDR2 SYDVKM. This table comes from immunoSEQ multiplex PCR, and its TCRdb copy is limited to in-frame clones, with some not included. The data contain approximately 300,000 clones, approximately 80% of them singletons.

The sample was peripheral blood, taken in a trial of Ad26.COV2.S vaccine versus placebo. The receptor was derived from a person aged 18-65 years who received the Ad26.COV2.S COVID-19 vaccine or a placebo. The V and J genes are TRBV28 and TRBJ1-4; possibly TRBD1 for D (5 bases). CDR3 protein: CASSLSGWNEKLFF. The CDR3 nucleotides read TGTGCCAGCAGTTTGTCAGGGTGGAATGAAAAACTGTTTTTT.